The rows below give T cell receptor beta chains drawn from one sample of a study of a mutant IDH1 vaccine in newly diagnosed glioma. This table comes from immunoSEQ multiplex PCR, and its TCRdb copy is limited to in-frame clones, with some not included. Here the sample spans tens of thousands of clones, roughly 87% being singletons. The sequences come from PBMCs, collected from a glioma patient treated with radiotherapy, temozolomide or both. These receptors all come from a man aged 35 to 55 with glioma. Some clones in this sample may be carry-over from other donors' samples. Both conserved end residues are part of each CDR3. Fields, in order: D gene, clone size, V gene, J gene, CDR3 DNA, CDR3 protein. A D gene is named only where the DNA matches it firmly. Only part of the rows carry a size: once, few, many, or a class if the clone is expanded.

.	.	TRBV5-5	TRBJ2-5	TGTGCCAGCACTGGGGGTCGGGGGGAGACCCAGTACTTC	CASTGGRGETQYF
.	.	TRBV2	TRBJ2-3	TGTGCAGAGGGGCTGGAGACAGATACGCAGTATTTT	CAEGLETDTQYF
.	.	TRBV11-2	TRBJ2-5	TGTGCCAGCAGCCGAGGGACGGTAGAGACCCAGTACTTC	CASSRGTVETQYF
.	.	TRBV30	TRBJ1-4	TGTGCCTGGAGTATTCGGGTGAATGAAAAACTGTTTTTT	CAWSIRVNEKLFF
.	few	TRBV5-1	TRBJ2-7	TGCGCCAGCAAGGGAGTCCTGGGGCCCTACGAGCAGTACTTC	CASKGVLGPYEQYF
TRBD2	.	TRBV7-9	TRBJ2-7	TGTGCCAGCAGCCAGCGGGGGGGACCCTACGAGCAGTACTTC	CASSQRGGPYEQYF
.	few	TRBV5-4	TRBJ1-1	TGTGCCAGCAGTGTGGGGGGGAACACTGAAGCTTTCTTT	CASSVGGNTEAFF
TRBD1	.	TRBV30	TRBJ1-6	TGTGCCTGGGTTACCACCGGGACAGGGACCTCACCCCTCCACTTT	CAWVTTGTGTSPLHF
.	.	TRBV9	TRBJ2-5	TGTGCCAGCAGCGGGGGGTGGGAAGAGACCCAGTACTTC	CASSGGWEETQYF
.	.	TRBV30	TRBJ1-2	TGTGCCTGGAGTGTACTACAGAACTATGGCTACACCTTC	CAWSVLQNYGYTF
TRBD2	.	TRBV5-6	TRBJ2-1	TGTGCCAGCAGCCGTGTTGGACTAGCGGGGGGGCCGGGGCAGTTCTTC	CASSRVGLAGGPGQFF
.	.	TRBV25-1	TRBJ2-7	TGTGCCAGCAGTGAAAGCACCCCCTACGAGCAGTACTTC	CASSESTPYEQYF
.	.	TRBV6-5	TRBJ1-3	TGTGCCAGCAGTCGGACCGAGACTGGAAACACCATATATTTT	CASSRTETGNTIYF
.	once	TRBV27	TRBJ2-6	TGTGCCAGCAGTTTCCTCTCGGGGGGGGCCAACGTCCTGACTTTC	CASSFLSGGANVLTF
.	.	TRBV10-3	TRBJ2-7	TGTGCCATCAGTGAGGTCGGGGTGCAGCAGTACTTC	CAISEVGVQQYF
TRBD2	.	TRBV2	TRBJ2-3	TGTGCCAGCAACCAACTAGCGGTTAGCACAGATACGCAGTATTTT	CASNQLAVSTDTQYF
.	once	TRBV2	TRBJ2-5	TGTGCCAGCAGCGCGGGTCTTAGTACCTCAAGCGGAGAGACCCAGTACTTC	CASSAGLSTSSGETQYF
.	.	TRBV7-8	TRBJ1-1	TGTGCCAGCAGCCGAAGGGGTGTGGGGGATGACACTGAAGCTTTCTTT	CASSRRGVGDDTEAFF
.	.	TRBV5-1	TRBJ2-6	TGCGCCAGCAGCTTGGCCGCTGGAACTGGGGCCAACGTCCTGACTTTC	CASSLAAGTGANVLTF
.	once	TRBV19	TRBJ2-5	TGTGCCAGTAGTTTAAGCGGGGAGACCCAGTACTTC	CASSLSGETQYF
TRBD1	.	TRBV18	TRBJ1-2	TGTGCCAGCTCATGGGACAGGGGGCCCGATGGCTACACCTTC	CASSWDRGPDGYTF
.	.	TRBV29-1	TRBJ2-1	TGCAGCGTTACAGTTAGTTCCTCTGGTGAGCAGTTCTTC	CSVTVSSSGEQFF
.	.	TRBV6-6	TRBJ1-1	TGTGCCAGCAGTTATTACCCGGACAGGAACACTGAAGCTTTCTTT	CASSYYPDRNTEAFF
.	.	TRBV6-1	TRBJ1-4	TGTGCCAGCAGTGAGGAGACGAGAGGAAAACTGTTTTTT	CASSEETRGKLFF
.	.	TRBV20-1	TRBJ1-3	TGCAGTGCCACCCCCGGGAACACCATATATTTT	CSATPGNTIYF
.	.	TRBV2	TRBJ2-1	TGTGCCAGCAGTGACGTAATGGGACTTTACAATGAGCAGTTCTTC	CASSDVMGLYNEQFF
.	.	TRBV5-1	TRBJ1-2	TGCGCCAGCAGCTTCGAGGGCCCCTATGGCTACACCTTC	CASSFEGPYGYTF
TRBD1	once	TRBV7-9	TRBJ1-1	TGTGCCAGCAGCCGGGCAGGGCTGCAGGGGGGCACTGAAGCTTTCTTT	CASSRAGLQGGTEAFF
.	.	TRBV10-3	TRBJ2-7	TGTGCCATCAGTGAGGTGAACTCCTACGAGCAGTACTTC	CAISEVNSYEQYF
.	.	TRBV7-2	TRBJ2-5	TGTGCCAGCAGCTTGGTCGGCGGGACTCTGCAAGAGACCCAGTACTTC	CASSLVGGTLQETQYF
.	.	TRBV29-1	TRBJ1-2	TGCAGCATTACGGAGAGGTATCATGGCTACACCTTC	CSITERYHGYTF
.	once	TRBV18	TRBJ1-1	TGTGCCAGCTCACCACCGGAGGCGCGTTACACTGAAGCTTTCTTT	CASSPPEARYTEAFF
.	.	TRBV7-9	TRBJ1-1	TGTGCCAGCAGCGCTCAGGGGCGGGAGAACACTGAAGCTTTCTTT	CASSAQGRENTEAFF
TRBD2	.	TRBV7-2	TRBJ2-7	TGTGCCAGCAGCCGCCAGGCTAGCGGGGGGAACGAGCAGTACTTC	CASSRQASGGNEQYF
TRBD1	.	TRBV4-1	TRBJ1-4	TGCGCCAGCAGCCAAGGGACAGGGTCGGATGAAAAACTGTTTTTT	CASSQGTGSDEKLFF
TRBD1	.	TRBV5-1	TRBJ1-5	TGCGCCAGCAGCCCACAGGGGCATGCCAATCAGCCCCAGCATTTT	CASSPQGHANQPQHF
.	.	TRBV29-1	TRBJ1-4	TGCAGCGTTGAAGATGTATCCGGTGGGAAAAAACTGTTTTTT	CSVEDVSGGKKLFF
TRBD1	.	TRBV5-1	TRBJ1-1	TGCGCCAGCAGCTTGGGGTCCTCTCCCGGGACAGGGCTAAATGAAGCTTTCTTT	CASSLGSSPGTGLNEAFF
TRBD1	.	TRBV19	TRBJ1-1	TGTGCCAGTAGTATAAGGGGACAGGGGGCGTTAGCTTTCTTT	CASSIRGQGALAFF
.	.	TRBV5-6	TRBJ1-6	TGTGCCAGCAGGCCCGGGACACCGAATTCACCCCTCCACTTT	CASRPGTPNSPLHF
.	.	TRBV28	TRBJ1-5	TGTGCCAGCAGGTCCCGGCGGGGAAGCTTCAATCAGCCCCAGCATTTT	CASRSRRGSFNQPQHF
.	.	TRBV7-2	TRBJ2-7	TGTGCCAGCAGCTTCCAAGTCCACGAGCAGTACTTC	CASSFQVHEQYF
.	.	TRBV9	TRBJ1-1	TGTGCCAGCAGCGAGAGGGAAAGGGGGTACACTGAAGCTTTCTTT	CASSERERGYTEAFF
TRBD1	.	TRBV4-1	TRBJ2-7	TGCGCCAGCAGCCAAAGGGACAGGGGGGAACCCTACGAGCAGTACTTC	CASSQRDRGEPYEQYF
.	.	TRBV6-6	TRBJ1-2	TGTGCCAGCAGTTACTCGTCCGTCGAAGGGGGAGGCTACACCTTC	CASSYSSVEGGGYTF
TRBD1	.	TRBV7-6	TRBJ2-2	TGTGCCAGCAGCCCCCAAGGACAGGCTCCCACCGGGGAGCTGTTTTTT	CASSPQGQAPTGELFF
TRBD2	.	TRBV6-5	TRBJ2-1	TGTGCCAGCAGCCCTAGCGGCGCTCACAATGAGCAGTTCTTC	CASSPSGAHNEQFF
.	.	TRBV19	TRBJ1-1	TGTGCCAGTAGCTTACCACGCGACGGTAATGAAGCTTTCTTT	CASSLPRDGNEAFF
.	few	TRBV29-1	TRBJ2-3	TGCAGCGTTGTGGCAGGGCGGGCAGATACGCAGTATTTT	CSVVAGRADTQYF
TRBD2	.	TRBV6-5	TRBJ2-1	TGTGCCAGCAGCAGCGGGGGCCCCTCCTACAATGAGCAGTTCTTC	CASSSGGPSYNEQFF
.	.	TRBV6-5	TRBJ1-1	TGTGCCAGCAGTTACTCGGTCCTGGTGAACACTGAAGCTTTCTTT	CASSYSVLVNTEAFF
.	.	TRBV7-9	TRBJ2-1	TGTGCCAGCAGCTTAGGAGGGGTGCCCTCCTTACGGGTTGAGCAGTTCTTC	CASSLGGVPSLRVEQFF
.	.	TRBV30	TRBJ1-1	TGTGCCTGGAGTTTAGAGGTTTTGGACACTGAAGCTTTCTTT	CAWSLEVLDTEAFF
.	.	TRBV5-5	TRBJ1-5	TGTGCCAGCAGCACAGGCCGGGGGCGCAATCAGCCCCAGCATTTT	CASSTGRGRNQPQHF